This TCR beta chain came from a study of shared clonotypes between healthy human individuals. Study details: Donor ages ranged 18 to 49 years: a couple of women, a few men. The study, taken as a whole, reports: Compared with clonotypes that all four donors shared, non-shared clonotypes had lower generation probabilities.

The donors, all of them Caucasian adults, lived in Nashville, Tennessee. Remarks on this clone: What it binds is not known.

Germline assignment: CDR1 SEHNR and CDR2 FQNEAQ (reference sequence). The V segment lost 6 bases and the J segment 1 base; nucleotides outside the gene matches: 9. CDR3 length: 17 amino acids. Original processing methods: Without quality scores, immunoSEQ junctional reads could not be filtered like full-length reads. Profiling relied on immunoSEQ multiplex PCR, and the TCRdb table lists in-frame clones only, not all of them. For V, J and clone size, that table is used; D and trimming come from the DNA. The sample has about 79,000 clones, 60% to 70% seen once. The chain uses TRBV7-9 and TRBJ2-3; TRBD2 aligns across 11 bases. The clonotype originates from a man aged 25-45 years in good health. Sequenced material: memory CD8+ T cells sorted from blood. Indicated subset: CD45RO+ cells pooled with CCR7-negative TemRA cells. The CDR3 region is CASREVLSGRGTDTQYF. CDR3 DNA: TGTGCCAGCAGGGAGGTACTTAGCGGGAGGGGCACAGATACGCAGTATTTT.